This passage covers 10 T cell receptor beta chains from one sample sequenced in a study of cytomegalovirus exposure and HLA in healthy donors. Method: immunoSEQ multiplex PCR; TCRdb's copy keeps in-frame clones and lacks some. The repertoire holds 200,000 to 250,000 clones, with 75% to 95% as singletons. The sequenced material came from PBMCs. These receptors came from a woman aged 18-30 years in good health and CMV-seronegative.

The genes are TRBV5-8 and TRBJ1-2; no clear D. The germline V gene encodes CDR1 SGHTS and CDR2 YDEGEE. V dropped 3 bases and J dropped 3 bases, with 21 bases sitting between them. The CDR3 runs 17 residues. The CDR3 spells CASSSLFAALPHYGYTF. Written as DNA, the CDR3 is TGTGCCAGCAGCTCGTTATTTGCGGCCCTCCCCCACTATGGCTACACCTTC.

The chain employs TRBV4-1 and TRBJ2-2, with D possibly being TRBD1 (7 bases). Per germline, CDR1 MGHRA and CDR2 YSYEKL. The V end was cut by 5 bases, the J end by 6 bases, with 19 bases between. The CDR3 consists of 16 residues. The CDR3 spells CASSFRSSRGAGELFF. The DNA of the CDR3 is TGCGCCAGCAGCTTTCGATCTTCCAGGGGGGCCGGGGAGCTGTTTTTT.

The V gene is TRBV6-1, the J gene TRBJ2-5, with TRBD1 identical over 8 bases. Losses at the gene ends were 6 bases for V and 5 bases for J; bases not matched to a gene: 5. The CDR3 sequence is 13 residues long. The germline V gene encodes CDR1 MNHNS and CDR2 SASEGT. CDR3 in DNA: TGTGCCAGCAGGCCCAGGGGGCGGGAGACCCAGTACTTC. As protein: CASRPRGRETQYF.

The V gene is TRBV5-6, the J gene TRBJ2-3; 7 bases agree with TRBD2. CDR1 SGHDT and CDR2 YYEEEE come from the germline V gene. The V gene end was trimmed by 4 bases and the J gene end by 2 bases; junction bases not matched to a gene: 10. CDR3 length: 16 residues. The CDR3 DNA reads as TGTGCCAGCAGCACTCCTAGCGGAACCTTCACAGATACGCAGTATTTT. Its protein is CASSTPSGTFTDTQYF.

This chain links TRBV5-6 with TRBJ1-6, with no clear D. The CDR3 consists of 13 residues. CDR1 is SGHDT and CDR2 is YYEEEE in the germline V gene. V was trimmed by 3 bases and J by 8 bases, leaving 9 bases between them. This CDR3 is CASSSHLYSPLHF. The DNA for the CDR3 is TGTGCCAGCAGCTCCCACTTATATTCACCCCTCCACTTT.

V usage is TRBV28 and J usage is TRBJ1-1, with D tentatively TRBD1 (5 bases). The germline CDR1 and CDR2 sequences are MDHEN and SYDVKM. Trimming removed 3 bases at V and 1 base at J, with 15 bases between. The CDR3 loop spans 16 amino acids. The CDR3 loop is CASSLRRGLENTEAFF. The CDR3 DNA reads TGTGCCAGCAGTTTGCGAAGGGGCTTAGAGAACACTGAAGCTTTCTTT. Variable domain in full (rest from reference TRBV28 and TRBJ1-1): DVKVTQSSRYLVKRTGEKVFLECVQDMDHENMFWYRQDPGLGLRLIYFSYDVKMKEKGDIPEGYSVSREKKERFSLILESASTNQTSMYLCASSLRRGLENTEAFFGQGTRLTVV.

The V gene is TRBV5-1, the J gene TRBJ2-1; 8 nucleotides line up with TRBD1. CDR3 size: 13 residues. V lost 2 bases, J lost 9 bases, and 4 bases stayed unmatched. Germline lookup yields CDR1 SGHRS and CDR2 YFSETQ. This chain's CDR3 is CASSLATGGEQFF. CDR3 nucleotide sequence: TGCGCCAGCAGCTTAGCCACAGGGGGTGAGCAGTTCTTC.

The chain combines TRBV7-9 with TRBJ1-4, with 9 bases identical to TRBD1. CDR1 SEHNR and CDR2 FQNEAQ come from the germline V gene (reference sequence). CDR3 length: 14 residues. Trimming took 5 bases from V and 8 from J; bases not matched to a gene: 6. This chain's CDR3 is CASSHRQGGEKLFF. Written as DNA, the CDR3 is TGTGCCAGCAGCCATCGACAGGGGGGAGAAAAACTGTTTTTT.

The chain recombines TRBV6-6 with TRBJ1-5; TRBD1 matches 8 bases. With V trimmed by 7 bases and J by 7 bases, 6 bases remained unmatched. The germline gives CDR1 MNHNY, CDR2 SVGAGI (reference sequence). This CDR3 has 13 residues. The CDR3 loop is CASTDRGYQPQHF. The CDR3 DNA reads as TGTGCCAGCACCGACAGGGGTTACCAGCCCCAGCATTTT.

This clone showed up just once. J is TRBJ2-7 and V is TRBV5-4; TRBD2 matches 14 bases. CDR3 length equals 16 residues. Trimming cost V 0 bases and J 4 bases; bases outside gene matches: 3. The germline gives CDR1 SGHNT, CDR2 YYREEE (reference sequence). In DNA, the CDR3 is TGTGCCAGCAGCTTGGCGGGACTAGCGGGAGCTTACGAGCAGTACTTC. As protein: CASSLAGLAGAYEQYF.